This is a list of T cell receptor beta chains from one sample in a study of early stage breast cancer tumors. Sequencing used immunoSEQ multiplex PCR; TCRdb keeps in-frame clones, though not all of them. The sample lists 55,000 to 70,000 clones; 80% were seen once. Sequencing input: blood. The receptors were sampled from a person aged 35-50 years with breast cancer. The CDR3 runs from the conserved cysteine through the conserved F or W. Each record gives: J gene, clone size, V gene, D gene, CDR3 protein, CDR3 DNA. The D gene is left open where the match is weak. The size entry is marked missing in some rows and otherwise reads once, few, many or a size class.

J gene: TRBJ2-3
clone size: NA
V gene: TRBV11-2
D gene: NA
CDR3 protein: CASSLRGGTDTQYF
CDR3 DNA: TGTGCCAGCAGCTTAAGAGGGGGTACAGATACGCAGTATTTT

J gene: TRBJ2-2
clone size: NA
V gene: TRBV5-1
D gene: NA
CDR3 protein: CASSLTGTMGGELFF
CDR3 DNA: TGCGCCAGCAGCTTGACAGGTACCATGGGCGGGGAGCTGTTTTTT

J gene: TRBJ2-3
clone size: NA
V gene: TRBV2
D gene: NA
CDR3 protein: CASQTGISTDTQYF
CDR3 DNA: TGTGCCAGCCAGACCGGGATAAGCACAGATACGCAGTATTTT

J gene: TRBJ1-2
clone size: NA
V gene: TRBV27
D gene: TRBD1
CDR3 protein: CASSIGQGARGGYTF
CDR3 DNA: TGTGCCAGCAGTATAGGACAGGGGGCTAGAGGTGGCTACACCTTC

J gene: TRBJ1-1
clone size: NA
V gene: TRBV6-5
D gene: TRBD1
CDR3 protein: CASSFIGTGRTEAFF
CDR3 DNA: TGTGCCAGCAGTTTCATCGGGACAGGGAGGACTGAAGCTTTCTTT

J gene: TRBJ2-1
clone size: NA
V gene: TRBV11-2
D gene: NA
CDR3 protein: CASSPRREYNEQFF
CDR3 DNA: TGTGCCAGCAGCCCACGCCGGGAGTACAATGAGCAGTTCTTC

J gene: TRBJ2-3
clone size: NA
V gene: TRBV5-6
D gene: NA
CDR3 protein: CASSSIGTDTQYF
CDR3 DNA: TGTGCCAGCAGCTCAATAGGCACAGATACGCAGTATTTT

J gene: TRBJ2-7
clone size: NA
V gene: TRBV27
D gene: NA
CDR3 protein: CASSLGQGREQYF
CDR3 DNA: TGTGCCAGCAGTTTAGGGCAGGGGCGCGAGCAGTACTTC

J gene: TRBJ1-1
clone size: few
V gene: TRBV6-6
D gene: NA
CDR3 protein: CASTEKRDGNTEAFF
CDR3 DNA: TGTGCCAGCACCGAGAAGAGGGATGGGAACACTGAAGCTTTCTTT

J gene: TRBJ2-1
clone size: NA
V gene: TRBV7-2
D gene: TRBD2
CDR3 protein: CASSFSGTSGSLNEQFF
CDR3 DNA: TGTGCCAGCAGCTTTTCGGGGACTAGCGGGAGTCTGAATGAGCAGTTCTTC

J gene: TRBJ2-2
clone size: NA
V gene: TRBV7-7
D gene: NA
CDR3 protein: CASSLATGGTGELFF
CDR3 DNA: TGTGCTAGCAGCTTAGCCACCGGGGGCACCGGGGAGCTGTTTTTT

J gene: TRBJ1-1
clone size: NA
V gene: TRBV30
D gene: TRBD1
CDR3 protein: CAWGTGVNTEAFF
CDR3 DNA: TGTGCCTGGGGGACAGGGGTAAACACTGAAGCTTTCTTT

J gene: TRBJ2-7
clone size: NA
V gene: TRBV7-9
D gene: TRBD2
CDR3 protein: CASSSTSGSLYEQYF
CDR3 DNA: TGTGCCAGCAGCTCGACTAGCGGAAGCCTCTACGAGCAGTACTTC

J gene: TRBJ1-4
clone size: NA
V gene: TRBV28
D gene: NA
CDR3 protein: CASSSPGGGQGEKLFF
CDR3 DNA: TGTGCCAGCAGTTCCCCCGGCGGGGGGCAAGGCGAAAAACTGTTTTTT

J gene: TRBJ2-1
clone size: NA
V gene: TRBV18
D gene: TRBD2
CDR3 protein: CASSPRAGGPVNNEQFF
CDR3 DNA: TGTGCCAGCTCACCTAGAGCGGGAGGGCCTGTTAACAATGAGCAGTTCTTC

J gene: TRBJ2-7
clone size: NA
V gene: TRBV21-1
D gene: NA
CDR3 protein: CASSKPPGRGLAGAVGSYEQYF
CDR3 DNA: TGTGCCAGCAGCAAACCCCCGGGAAGGGGACTAGCGGGAGCTGTAGGTTCCTACGAGCAGTACTTC

J gene: TRBJ2-7
clone size: NA
V gene: TRBV6-1
D gene: NA
CDR3 protein: CATLRTDEQYF
CDR3 DNA: TGTGCCACCCTAAGAACCGACGAGCAGTACTTC

J gene: TRBJ2-3
clone size: few
V gene: TRBV7-9
D gene: NA
CDR3 protein: CASSSGRADTQYF
CDR3 DNA: TGTGCCAGCAGCTCTGGCAGGGCAGATACGCAGTATTTT

J gene: TRBJ2-2
clone size: NA
V gene: TRBV2
D gene: NA
CDR3 protein: CASSLAPGNTGELFF
CDR3 DNA: TGTGCCAGCAGTTTAGCACCGGGGAACACCGGGGAGCTGTTTTTT

J gene: TRBJ2-7
clone size: once
V gene: TRBV4-1
D gene: TRBD2
CDR3 protein: CASSQEAGSPSYEQYF
CDR3 DNA: TGCGCCAGCAGCCAGGAAGCGGGATCCCCCTCCTACGAGCAGTACTTC

J gene: TRBJ1-2
clone size: NA
V gene: TRBV4-1
D gene: NA
CDR3 protein: CASSQDGYGYTF
CDR3 DNA: TGCGCCAGCAGCCAAGACGGCTATGGCTACACCTTC

J gene: TRBJ2-7
clone size: NA
V gene: TRBV7-3
D gene: NA
CDR3 protein: CASSPGSSSYEQYF
CDR3 DNA: TGTGCCAGCAGCCCGGGGAGCAGCTCCTACGAGCAGTACTTC

J gene: TRBJ2-1
clone size: NA
V gene: TRBV29-1
D gene: TRBD1
CDR3 protein: CSVGWDRDIEQFF
CDR3 DNA: TGCAGCGTTGGATGGGACAGGGACATTGAGCAGTTCTTC

J gene: TRBJ2-5
clone size: NA
V gene: TRBV5-1
D gene: TRBD2
CDR3 protein: CASSSGLEGETQYF
CDR3 DNA: TGCGCCAGCAGCTCCGGACTAGAGGGAGAGACCCAGTACTTC

J gene: TRBJ1-4
clone size: NA
V gene: TRBV5-6
D gene: NA
CDR3 protein: CASSFQATNEKLFF
CDR3 DNA: TGTGCCAGCAGCTTCCAGGCAACTAATGAAAAACTGTTTTTT

J gene: TRBJ2-3
clone size: NA
V gene: TRBV27
D gene: TRBD2
CDR3 protein: CASKELAGDPTQYF
CDR3 DNA: TGTGCCAGCAAGGAACTAGCGGGAGACCCTACGCAGTATTTT

J gene: TRBJ2-7
clone size: NA
V gene: TRBV11-2
D gene: TRBD1
CDR3 protein: CASSDDRGGYEQYF
CDR3 DNA: TGTGCCAGCAGCGACGACAGGGGCGGCTACGAGCAGTACTTC

J gene: TRBJ1-2
clone size: NA
V gene: TRBV29-1
D gene: NA
CDR3 protein: CSDTFGAGYYGYTF
CDR3 DNA: TGCAGCGACACATTCGGGGCGGGATACTATGGCTACACCTTC

J gene: TRBJ1-5
clone size: NA
V gene: TRBV21-1
D gene: NA
CDR3 protein: CASSKASPQHF
CDR3 DNA: TGTGCCAGCAGCAAGGCATCGCCCCAGCATTTT

J gene: TRBJ2-3
clone size: few
V gene: TRBV12-5
D gene: TRBD1
CDR3 protein: CASGYWTGGTDTQYF
CDR3 DNA: TGTGCTAGTGGTTATTGGACAGGGGGCACAGATACGCAGTATTTT

J gene: TRBJ1-2
clone size: NA
V gene: TRBV12-5
D gene: TRBD1
CDR3 protein: CASGRDRSFYGYTF
CDR3 DNA: TGTGCTAGTGGTCGGGACAGGAGTTTCTATGGCTACACCTTC

J gene: TRBJ1-2
clone size: once
V gene: TRBV7-8
D gene: NA
CDR3 protein: CASSVDSTNYGYTF
CDR3 DNA: TGTGCCAGCAGCGTGGACAGTACTAACTATGGCTACACCTTC

J gene: TRBJ2-1
clone size: once
V gene: TRBV7-9
D gene: NA
CDR3 protein: CASSPGGELDEQFF
CDR3 DNA: TGTGCCAGCAGCCCAGGAGGGGAGCTCGATGAGCAGTTCTTC

J gene: TRBJ1-5
clone size: NA
V gene: TRBV7-8
D gene: TRBD1
CDR3 protein: CASSLDGTGGRQPQHF
CDR3 DNA: TGTGCCAGCAGCTTAGACGGGACAGGGGGCAGACAGCCCCAGCATTTT

J gene: TRBJ2-7
clone size: NA
V gene: TRBV28
D gene: NA
CDR3 protein: CASSLGGVNEQYF
CDR3 DNA: TGTGCCAGCAGTTTAGGGGGAGTAAACGAGCAGTACTTC

J gene: TRBJ1-5
clone size: NA
V gene: TRBV25-1
D gene: NA
CDR3 protein: CASSGGGYQPQHF
CDR3 DNA: TGTGCCAGCAGTGGCGGCGGATATCAGCCCCAGCATTTT

J gene: TRBJ1-4
clone size: NA
V gene: TRBV6-6
D gene: NA
CDR3 protein: CASSYRGADNEKLFF
CDR3 DNA: TGTGCCAGCAGTTACCGTGGGGCGGACAATGAAAAACTGTTTTTT

J gene: TRBJ2-3
clone size: NA
V gene: TRBV5-1
D gene: NA
CDR3 protein: CASSLSGGTDTQYF
CDR3 DNA: TGCGCCAGCAGCTTGTCAGGGGGCACAGATACGCAGTATTTT

J gene: TRBJ2-1
clone size: once
V gene: TRBV11-2
D gene: TRBD2
CDR3 protein: CASSVTLGLAGGPRNEQFF
CDR3 DNA: TGTGCCAGCAGCGTAACCCTTGGACTAGCGGGAGGGCCACGGAATGAGCAGTTCTTC

J gene: TRBJ2-5
clone size: NA
V gene: TRBV5-1
D gene: NA
CDR3 protein: CASSLRRQETQYF
CDR3 DNA: TGCGCCAGCAGCCTGCGGCGCCAAGAGACCCAGTACTTC

J gene: TRBJ2-7
clone size: once
V gene: TRBV9
D gene: TRBD2
CDR3 protein: CASSETGTSGIEQYF
CDR3 DNA: TGTGCCAGCAGCGAAACCGGGACTAGCGGGATCGAGCAGTACTTC

J gene: TRBJ2-3
clone size: NA
V gene: TRBV7-9
D gene: NA
CDR3 protein: CASSPGFEADTQYF
CDR3 DNA: TGTGCCAGCAGCCCGGGATTTGAGGCAGATACGCAGTATTTT

J gene: TRBJ2-7
clone size: NA
V gene: TRBV7-8
D gene: TRBD2
CDR3 protein: CASSLVLAGVGEQYF
CDR3 DNA: TGTGCCAGCAGCTTAGTATTAGCGGGAGTCGGCGAGCAGTACTTC

J gene: TRBJ2-7
clone size: once
V gene: TRBV7-8
D gene: NA
CDR3 protein: CASSQERGAANYEQYF
CDR3 DNA: TGTGCCAGCAGCCAAGAGAGGGGAGCGGCCAACTACGAGCAGTACTTC

J gene: TRBJ2-7
clone size: NA
V gene: TRBV11-2
D gene: TRBD1
CDR3 protein: CASSPGGHLVFPYEQYF
CDR3 DNA: TGTGCCAGCAGTCCAGGGGGACACTTGGTTTTTCCCTACGAGCAGTACTTC